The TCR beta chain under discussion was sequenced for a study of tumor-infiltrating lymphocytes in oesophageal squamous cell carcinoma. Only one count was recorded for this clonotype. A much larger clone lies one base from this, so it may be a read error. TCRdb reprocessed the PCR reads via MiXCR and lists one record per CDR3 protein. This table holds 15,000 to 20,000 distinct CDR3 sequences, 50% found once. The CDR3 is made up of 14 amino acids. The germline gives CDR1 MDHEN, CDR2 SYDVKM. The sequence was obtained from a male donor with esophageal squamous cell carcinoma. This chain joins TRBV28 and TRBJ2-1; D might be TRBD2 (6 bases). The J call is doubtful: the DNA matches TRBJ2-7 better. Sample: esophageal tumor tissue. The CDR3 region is CANSTSYQGNEQYF. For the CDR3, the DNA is TGTGCCAACAGTACTAGCTACCAGGGCAATGAGCAGTACTTC.